A single sample gave rise to the 23 T cell receptor beta chains below, sequenced in a study of T cells in Graves' hyperthyroidism and ophthalmopathy. The source material, RNA transcripts, was used to amplify TCR beta CDR3 regions. Carried out on the TCR CDR3, a first-round RT-PCR used the HTBI primer set. TCRdb ran MiXCR on the multiplex PCR reads and lists one entry per CDR3 protein. Counted here are hundreds of thousands of distinct CDR3 sequences, around 15% occurring once; the ten biggest clones make up 2.5% to 4%. Sequencing used blood. The receptors here all came from a woman between 40 and 55 years old with Graves' ophthalmopathy.

In its sample, this clonotype was seen many times. The genes are TRBV7-8 and TRBJ2-7, with TRBD1 matching over 12 bases. Germline assignment: CDR1 SGHVS and CDR2 FQNEAQ. The V gene end was trimmed by 5 bases and the J gene end by 6 bases; junction bases not matched to a gene: 11. The CDR3 totals 16 residues. CDR3 amino acids: CASSVIPGQGAVEQYF. CDR3 DNA sequence: TGTGCCAGCAGCGTAATTCCGGGACAGGGGGCGGTCGAGCAGTACTTC.

This clonotype occurred many times. The V gene is TRBV18, the J gene TRBJ2-1; 12 bases map to TRBD2. Trimming took 0 bases from V and 8 from J; bases not matched to a gene: 5. The CDR3 is made up of 16 amino acids. Looked up from germline, CDR1 is KGHSH and CDR2 is LQKENI. This CDR3 reads CASSPPTTSGSDEQFF. CDR3 coding DNA: TGTGCCAGCTCACCACCGACGACTAGCGGGAGCGATGAGCAGTTCTTC. Filled out from reference TRBV18 and TRBJ2-1, the complete variable domain reads NAGVMQNPRHLVRRRGQEARLRCSPMKGHSHVYWYRQLPEEGLKFMVYLQKENIIDESGMPKERFSAEFPKEGPSILRIQQVVRGDSAAYFCASSPPTTSGSDEQFFGPGTRLTVL.

This clonotype was observed at least ten times. The CDR3 DNA sequence: TGTGCCAGCAGAGAGCGGGAGGGTCTTACAAGGGGGTACAATGAGCAGTTCTTC. Its translation is CASREREGLTRGYNEQFF. The chain has TRBV2 and TRBJ2-1; the match to TRBD2 covers 10 bases. Trimming removed 6 bases from V and 4 bases from J; junction bases left unmatched: 15. The CDR3 runs to 18 residues. Germline V gives CDR1 SNHLY, CDR2 FYNNEI.

J is TRBJ1-1 and V is TRBV5-1; D uncertain. This CDR3 contains 14 residues. Germline CDR1 reads SGHRS; CDR2 reads YFSETQ. V gave up 6 bases and J gave up 1 base, with 13 bases separating them. In DNA, the CDR3 is TGCGCCAGCAACCTTGAGGTGGGGAACACTGAAGCTTTCTTT. Protein: CASNLEVGNTEAFF.

A note on this clonotype: This sequence may be a read error, since a much larger clone differs from it by one base. The chain carries TRBV12-3 or TRBV12-4 and TRBJ1-1; D remains ambiguous. CDR3 length: 15 amino acids. Deletions cut 2 bases from V and 3 bases from J, with 13 bases between. In nucleotides, the CDR3 is TGTGCCAGCAGTTTACGGGGAGGCCTGGACACTGAAGCTTTCTTT. As protein: CASSLRGGLDTEAFF.

Ten or more counts support this clonotype. V usage is TRBV27 and J usage is TRBJ1-6, with D uncertain. The germline V gene has CDR1 MNHEY and CDR2 SMNVEV (reference sequence). The CDR3 is 14 amino acids. V was pared by 1 base and J by 7 bases, with 8 bases between. CDR3 nucleotides: TGTGCCAGCAGTTTATTCGGGTCGAATTCACCCCTCCACTTT. Protein product: CASSLFGSNSPLHF.

This CDR3 reads CASSYHPWGMRNTEAFF. In nucleotides, the CDR3 is TGTGCCAGCAGTTACCATCCGTGGGGTATGAGGAACACTGAAGCTTTCTTT. The rearrangement uses TRBV6-5 and TRBJ1-1; D is unclear. V was pared by 2 bases and J by 1 base, with 17 bases between. The CDR3 spans 17 residues. Germline V lookup: CDR1 MNHEY, CDR2 SVGAGI.

This clonotype was seen a few times. The chain couples TRBV5-1 to TRBJ2-4, with D uncertain. The CDR3 covers 15 residues. Germline V gene data show CDR1 as SGHRS and CDR2 as YFSETQ. V shed 6 bases and J shed 8 bases, with 21 bases lying between them. This chain's CDR3 is CASTQDGLVVDIQYF. In nucleotides, the CDR3 is TGCGCCAGCACCCAGGACGGCCTGGTAGTGGACATTCAGTACTTC. The full variable domain, its missing parts supplied by reference TRBV5-1 and TRBJ2-4, is KAGVTQTPRYLIKTRGQQVTLSCSPISGHRSVSWYQQTPGQGLQFLFEYFSETQRNKGNFPGRFSGRQFSNSRSEMNVSTLELGDSALYLCASTQDGLVVDIQYFGAGTRLSVL.

J is TRBJ2-3 and V is TRBV25-1, with a possible D match to TRBD1 (5 bases). CDR3 length: 14 residues. Germline loops: CDR1 MGHDK, CDR2 SYGVNS. V dropped 4 bases and J dropped 2 bases, with 10 bases sitting between them. The CDR3 DNA reads as TGTGCCAGCAGTGCCAGGGCTTTCACAGATACGCAGTATTTT. It yields the protein CASSARAFTDTQYF.

The rearrangement uses TRBV20-1 and TRBJ2-7; TRBD2 matches 12 bases. The germline V gene encodes CDR1 DFQATT and CDR2 SNEGSKA (reference sequence). Germline trimming cut 6 bases from V and 5 bases from J; bases unmatched to any gene: 5. The CDR3 runs 13 residues. The CDR3 bases are TGCAGTGCCTCTAGCGGGGGGGCCGACGAGCAGTACTTC. Encoded protein: CSASSGGADEQYF.

This clonotype was seen repeatedly, ten times or more. The genes are TRBV6-1 and TRBJ1-4; possibly TRBD1 for D (6 bases). The length of the CDR3 is 15 residues. Germline V gives CDR1 MNHNS, CDR2 SASEGT. The V end lost 4 bases, the J end lost 8 bases, and 17 bases lay between the germline ends. CDR3 in amino acids: CASSAWDTRAEKLFF. As DNA, the CDR3 is TGTGCCAGCAGTGCATGGGACACGCGGGCCGAAAAACTGTTTTTT.

This clonotype occurred many times. CDR3 nucleotides: TGTGCCAGCAGCTTAGATTGGGTAGCCGCGACCCAAGAGACCCAGTACTTC. Protein sequence: CASSLDWVAATQETQYF. V usage is TRBV11-2 and J usage is TRBJ2-5; D is unresolved. This CDR3 comprises 17 residues. In germline, CDR1 is SGHAT, CDR2 FQNNGV. V lost 0 bases and J lost 1, with 15 bases in between.

This chain joins TRBV11-2 and TRBJ1-6, with no clear D. The CDR3 spans 13 residues. Trimming removed 5 bases at V and 11 bases at J, with 13 bases between. Germline assignment: CDR1 SGHAT and CDR2 FQNNGV. The CDR3 nucleotides are TGTGCCAGCAGCCAGCCGCTCTCTCCACCCCTCCACTTT. Its protein product is CASSQPLSPPLHF.

This clonotype has ten or more counts. The CDR3 DNA follows: TGTGCCAGCCGGATTGGGACTAGCGAAGAGACCCAGTACTTC. It yields the protein CASRIGTSEETQYF. The chain is built from TRBV18 and TRBJ2-5; 10 nucleotides line up with TRBD2. In germline, CDR1 is KGHSH, CDR2 LQKENI. The CDR3 is made up of 14 amino acids. The J segment lost 3 bases and the V segment lost 8 bases, leaving 6 bases of the junction unmatched.

The chain has TRBV29-1 and TRBJ2-7; D might be TRBD2 (5 bases). Germline CDR1 reads SQVTM; CDR2 reads ANQGSEA. The CDR3 covers 12 residues. The ends were cut back, 5 bases at V and 4 bases at J, with 12 bases in the middle. Here the CDR3 reads CSVRSGTYEQYF. The CDR3 coding sequence is TGCAGCGTTCGTTCGGGAACGTACGAGCAGTACTTC.

This rearrangement joins TRBV20-1 to TRBJ2-1; TRBD2 matches 11 bases. Trimming removed 4 bases from V and 2 bases from J; junction bases left unmatched: 13. The CDR3 length is 18 residues. CDR1 is DFQATT, CDR2 SNEGSKA, per germline (reference sequence). The chain's CDR3 is CSANPLGSSGGPYNEQFF. DNA of the CDR3: TGCAGTGCTAACCCCCTTGGATCTAGCGGGGGGCCCTACAATGAGCAGTTCTTC.

This clonotype appeared many times. The chain couples TRBV6-1 to TRBJ1-1; possibly TRBD1 for D (5 bases). CDR1 and CDR2 (germline): MNHNS, SASEGT. The CDR3 totals 12 residues. V was pared by 11 bases and J by 1 base, with 11 bases between. CDR3 DNA sequence: TGTGCCTCCAGGGAACCGAACACTGAAGCTTTCTTT. Translating gives CASREPNTEAFF.

CDR3 DNA: TGTGCCAGCAGCTTCCTCGCCACTGAAGCTTTCTTT. The encoded protein is CASSFLATEAFF. This chain links TRBV7-2 with TRBJ1-1, with unresolved D. There are 12 residues in the CDR3. Trimming left V 3 bases short and J 4 bases short, with 6 bases between. Germline V CDR1 and CDR2: SGHTA, FQGNSA.

In the case of this clonotype: This may come from a read error, since a much larger clone is one base off. The V call is TRBV2, the J call TRBJ2-2; 14 bases agree with TRBD2. In germline, CDR1 is SNHLY, CDR2 FYNNEI. The CDR3 is 16 amino acids. The CDR3, as DNA: TGTGCCAGCGGACTAGCGGGAGGAGGGAACACCGGGGAGCCGTTTTTT. Amino acids: CASGLAGGGNTGEPFF.

This chain joins TRBV20-1 and TRBJ1-5; 7 bases agree with TRBD1. V trimming: 1 base; J trimming: 0 bases; junction bases outside the gene matches: 6. This CDR3 region has 16 residues. Germline V gene sequence: CDR1 DFQATT, CDR2 SNEGSKA (reference sequence). The CDR3 loop is CSARGPTGVSNQPQHF. As DNA, the CDR3 is TGCAGTGCTAGAGGACCCACAGGGGTTAGCAATCAGCCCCAGCATTTT.

This clonotype has more than one count but fewer than ten. The V gene is TRBV2, the J gene TRBJ2-3, with D possibly being TRBD2 (5 bases). The germline CDR1 and CDR2 sequences are SNHLY and FYNNEI. The V end was cut by 2 bases, the J end by 2 bases, with 11 bases between. This CDR3 contains 15 residues. CDR3 in DNA: TGTGCCAGCAGTGAATTAGCGCACGACACAGATACGCAGTATTTT. Its protein product is CASSELAHDTDTQYF.

The chain employs TRBV7-9 and TRBJ2-7; TRBD1 matches 9 bases. Per the germline V gene, CDR1 is SEHNR and CDR2 is FQNEAQ (reference sequence). CDR3 length: 13 residues. The junction had 6 bases not matched to a gene; V was cut back by 9 bases and J by 3 bases. CDR3 loop: CASTGQGSYEQYF. In DNA form, the CDR3 reads TGTGCCAGTACCGGACAGGGGAGCTACGAGCAGTACTTC.

This clonotype was detected many times. The gene calls are TRBV11-3 and TRBJ2-7; TRBD1 matches 9 bases. Germline assignment: CDR1 SGHNT and CDR2 YENEEA. This CDR3 has 15 amino acids. Unmatched junction bases numbered 5, after V lost 3 bases and J lost 2 bases. In nucleotides, the CDR3 is TGTGCCAGCAGCTTGGAGACAGGGGGGGCCTACGAGCAGTACTTC. Amino acids: CASSLETGGAYEQYF. The variable domain in full, completed from reference TRBV11-3 and TRBJ2-7, reads EAGVVQSPRYKIIEKKQPVAFWCNPISGHNTLYWYLQNLGQGPELLIRYENEEAVDDSQLPKDRFSAERLKGVDSTLKIQPAELGDSAVYLCASSLETGGAYEQYFGPGTRLTVT.